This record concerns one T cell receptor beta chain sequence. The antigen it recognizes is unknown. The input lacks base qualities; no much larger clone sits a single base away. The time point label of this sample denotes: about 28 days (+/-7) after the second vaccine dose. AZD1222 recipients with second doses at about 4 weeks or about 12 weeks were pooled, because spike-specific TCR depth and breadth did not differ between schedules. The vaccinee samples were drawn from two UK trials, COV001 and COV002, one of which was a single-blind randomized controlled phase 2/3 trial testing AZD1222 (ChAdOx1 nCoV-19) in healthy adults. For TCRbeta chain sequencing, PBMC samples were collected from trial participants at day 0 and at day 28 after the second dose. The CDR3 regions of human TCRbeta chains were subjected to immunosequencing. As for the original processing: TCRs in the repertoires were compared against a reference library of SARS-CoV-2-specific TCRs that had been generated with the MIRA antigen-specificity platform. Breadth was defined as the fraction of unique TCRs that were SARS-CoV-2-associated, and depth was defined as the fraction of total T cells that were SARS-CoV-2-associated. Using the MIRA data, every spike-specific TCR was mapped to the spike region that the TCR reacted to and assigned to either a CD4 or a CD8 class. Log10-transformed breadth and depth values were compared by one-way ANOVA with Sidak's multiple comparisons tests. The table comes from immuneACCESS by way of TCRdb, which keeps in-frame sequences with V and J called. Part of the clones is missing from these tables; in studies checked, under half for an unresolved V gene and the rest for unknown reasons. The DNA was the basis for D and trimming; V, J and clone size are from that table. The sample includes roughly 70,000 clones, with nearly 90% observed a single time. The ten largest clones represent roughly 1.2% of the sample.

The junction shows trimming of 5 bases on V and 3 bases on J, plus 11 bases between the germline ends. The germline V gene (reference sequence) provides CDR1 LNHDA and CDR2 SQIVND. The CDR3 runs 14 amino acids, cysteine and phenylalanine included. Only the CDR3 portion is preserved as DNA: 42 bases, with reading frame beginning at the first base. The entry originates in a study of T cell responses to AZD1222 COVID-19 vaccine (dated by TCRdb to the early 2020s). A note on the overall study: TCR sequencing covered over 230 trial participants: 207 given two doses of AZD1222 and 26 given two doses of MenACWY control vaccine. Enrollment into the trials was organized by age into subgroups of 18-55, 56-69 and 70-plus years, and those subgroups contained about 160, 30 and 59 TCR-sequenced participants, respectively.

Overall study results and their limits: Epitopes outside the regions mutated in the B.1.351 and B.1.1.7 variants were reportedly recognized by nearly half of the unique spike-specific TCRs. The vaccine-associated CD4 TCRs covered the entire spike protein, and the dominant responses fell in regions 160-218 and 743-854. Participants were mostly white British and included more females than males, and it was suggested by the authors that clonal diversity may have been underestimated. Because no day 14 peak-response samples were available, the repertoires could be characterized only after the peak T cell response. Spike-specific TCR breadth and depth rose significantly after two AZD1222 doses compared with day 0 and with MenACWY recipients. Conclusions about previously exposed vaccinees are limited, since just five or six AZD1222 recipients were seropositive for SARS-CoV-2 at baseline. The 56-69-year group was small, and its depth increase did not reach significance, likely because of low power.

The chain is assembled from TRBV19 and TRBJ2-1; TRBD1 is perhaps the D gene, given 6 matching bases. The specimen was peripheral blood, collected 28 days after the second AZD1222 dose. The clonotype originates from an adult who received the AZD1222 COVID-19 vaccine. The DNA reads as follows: TGTGCCAGTAGTCGGACAGAAGACTACAATGAGCAGTTCTTC. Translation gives CASSRTEDYNEQFF.